This T cell receptor (beta chain) was identified in a study of blood T cells in healthy people across ages. Study-wide context: With template switching, about one barcoded beta molecule was captured per two T cells.

This clonotype has only a few counts. No antigen is known for it. Sample-barcoded 5' priming and a J-beta primer mix drove a second PCR of roughly 6 to 12 cycles. Tags on each cDNA molecule came from a template-switch adaptor with 12 random nucleotides. TCRdb called the 5' RACE reads again in MiXCR, with one record for every CDR3 protein. The data contain 710,000 or so distinct CDR3 sequences, 22% of them singletons. Study observations and caveats: CMV status of donors was unknown, possibly confounding expanded clonotype changes. More naive CD4+ cells and higher diversity were found in long-lived than in aged donors.

The germline V gene encodes CDR1 LGHNA and CDR2 YNFKEQ. The length of the CDR3 is 13 residues. V was pared by 1 base and J by 4 bases, with 6 bases between. This TCR was recovered from a man between 65 and 85 years old in good health. V gene TRBV4-2 combines with J gene TRBJ2-3; a possible D gene is TRBD1 (5 bases). Material: blood. The DNA of the CDR3 is TGTGCCAGCAGCCAAGTGGGGCCAGATACGCAGTATTTT. Its translation is CASSQVGPDTQYF.